A selection of T cell receptor beta chains follows, all from one sample in a study of cytomegalovirus exposure and HLA in healthy donors. Using immunoSEQ multiplex PCR, the repertoire was profiled, and TCRdb retains in-frame clones only, with some absent. This table holds about 280,000 clones, about 90% found once. Specimen: PBMCs. These receptors were collected from a woman between 18 and 29 years old in good health and CMV-seronegative. The CDR3 runs from the conserved cysteine through the conserved F or W. The D gene is left open where the match is weak. Clone size is given for some rows only: seen once, a few or many times, or a class if the clone is expanded.

j_call clone_size d_call v_call cdr3_nt cdr3_aa
TRBJ2-7 NA TRBD1 TRBV9 TGTGCCAGCAGCGTAGGGGCAGGGGGTACCTACGAGCAGTACTTC CASSVGAGGTYEQYF
TRBJ2-7 NA TRBD2 TRBV6-5 TGTGCCAGCAGTCGGACTAGCGGGAAACACGAGCAGTACTTC CASSRTSGKHEQYF
TRBJ2-3 NA TRBD2 TRBV5-4 TGTGCCAGCAGCTTAGCGGGGGGCCGAGGAACAGATACGCAGTATTTT CASSLAGGRGTDTQYF
TRBJ2-5 NA NA TRBV2 TGTGCCAGCAGCCCCCGGTCCACCAAAGAGACCCAGTACTTC CASSPRSTKETQYF
TRBJ1-6 NA TRBD1 TRBV5-4 TGTGCCAGCAGCCCCCTGGGACAGGAAAATTCACCCCTCCACTTT CASSPLGQENSPLHF
TRBJ2-7 few NA TRBV5-1 TGCGCCAGCAGCTTGGGAGGGGGGGGTTCCTACGAGCAGTACTTC CASSLGGGGSYEQYF
TRBJ2-7 NA NA TRBV30 TGTGCCTCGGGTCGGGGGTCGCGGGAGCAGTACTTC CASGRGSREQYF
TRBJ2-2 NA NA TRBV30 TGTGCCTGGAGTTTACAGCTAACAACCGGGGAGCTGTTTTTT CAWSLQLTTGELFF
TRBJ2-1 NA NA TRBV6-5 TGTGCCAGCAGACGCACACAGAGGGCTGGGAATGAGCAGTTCTTC CASRRTQRAGNEQFF
TRBJ2-1 once NA TRBV10-3 TGTGCCATCAGTGAGCCGGTCAATGAGCAGTTCTTC CAISEPVNEQFF
TRBJ2-7 NA NA TRBV5-1 TGCGCCAGCAGCTTGGAGGGGTCCTACGAGCAGTACTTC CASSLEGSYEQYF
TRBJ1-1 NA TRBD1 TRBV6-5 TGTGCCAGCAAGACAGGGGCTCCGAACACTGAAGCTTTCTTT CASKTGAPNTEAFF
TRBJ1-4 NA TRBD1 TRBV9 TGTGCCAGCAGCGTAGGAGCAGGGACAGGGGAAAAACTGTTTTTT CASSVGAGTGEKLFF
TRBJ2-7 once TRBD2 TRBV2 TGTGCCAGCATCCGACTAGCGGGGGCCTCCTACGAGCAGTACTTC CASIRLAGASYEQYF
TRBJ1-5 NA TRBD1 TRBV27 TGTGCCAGCAGTACAGACAGGGGGAAACAGCCCCAGCATTTT CASSTDRGKQPQHF
TRBJ2-7 NA TRBD2 TRBV9 TGTGCCAGCAGCGCGACAACCGGACTAGCGGGTGACTCCTACGAGCAGTACTTC CASSATTGLAGDSYEQYF
TRBJ1-1 NA NA TRBV10-2 TGCGCCAGCTTGTTAGGGGGTGGCACTGAAGCTTTCTTT CASLLGGGTEAFF
TRBJ1-3 NA NA TRBV18 TGTGCCAGCTCACCTGCCCAGGGGATTGTATCTGGAAACACCATATATTTT CASSPAQGIVSGNTIYF
TRBJ2-7 NA NA TRBV7-9 TGTTCCAGCAGCTTAGCCCAGGGCCCTTCCTACGAGCAGTACTTC CSSSLAQGPSYEQYF
TRBJ1-2 once NA TRBV6-5 TGTGCCAGCAGTTACTCCGGGTTAGCTAACTATGGCTACACCTTC CASSYSGLANYGYTF
TRBJ2-1 NA TRBD1 TRBV10-3 TGTGCCATCCGGCGGACAGGGGAGTCCCCGGAGTTCTTC CAIRRTGESPEFF